One and the same sample provided the 29 T cell receptor beta chains below, sequenced in a study of OX40 agonist ivuxolimab in advanced cancers. Libraries were prepared by immunoSEQ multiplex PCR; TCRdb keeps only in-frame clonotypes and omits some of them. The sample contains 100,000 to 140,000 clones, about 91% of which appear only once. The sequencing here drew on CD4+ or CD8+ T cells sorted from blood, taken in a trial of the OX40 agonist ivuxolimab. These receptors were taken from an adult with an advanced solid tumor such as melanoma, head and neck, liver or kidney cancer.

This clone was found once. The V call is TRBV6-1, the J call TRBJ1-3; D not resolved. Germline assignment: CDR1 MNHNS and CDR2 SASEGT. V lost 4 bases to trimming and J lost 0 bases, with 10 bases between them. The CDR3 spans 15 residues. The CDR3 DNA reads as TGTGCCAGCAGTGGGTCGACGGGCTCTGGAAACACCATATATTTT. Its protein product is CASSGSTGSGNTIYF.

The sample holds a few counts of this clone. The rearrangement joins TRBV28 to TRBJ1-1; D not resolved. CDR3 length: 16 amino acids. Germline V CDR1 and CDR2: MDHEN, SYDVKM. The ends were cut back, 5 bases at V and 0 bases at J, with 16 bases in the middle. The CDR3 protein is CASSPGITRMNTEAFF. The CDR3 region has the DNA TGTGCCAGCAGTCCGGGGATCACCCGTATGAACACTGAAGCTTTCTTT.

The chain joins TRBV7-2 to TRBJ1-1, with a tentative D call TRBD1 (6 bases). Trimming took 5 bases from V and 7 from J, leaving 14 bases between them. Germline V gene lookup returns CDR1 SGHTA and CDR2 FQGNSA. This CDR3 has 13 amino acids. The CDR3 bases are TGTGCCAGCAGCCCCTGGGGGGGGCTTGAAGCTTTCTTT. Translated, it gives CASSPWGGLEAFF.

The rearrangement joins TRBV4-2 to TRBJ2-6, with D possibly being TRBD1 (6 bases). Germline loops: CDR1 LGHNA, CDR2 YNFKEQ. This CDR3 comprises 16 residues. Trimming left V 4 bases short and J 2 bases short, with 12 bases between. The CDR3 nucleotides are TGTGCCAGCAGCCGCATCTCAGGGGCTGGGGCCAACGTCCTGACTTTC. Its protein is CASSRISGAGANVLTF.

The chain couples TRBV27 to TRBJ2-1; unclear D gene. V shed 0 bases and J shed 2 bases, with 17 bases lying between them. The CDR3 covers 18 residues. Germline V CDR1 and CDR2: MNHEY, SMNVEV (reference sequence). The CDR3, as DNA: TGTGCCAGCAGTTTATCCCACCTCTTCAGTGACCCCTACAATGAGCAGTTCTTC. Its protein is CASSLSHLFSDPYNEQFF.

This chain links TRBV4-2 with TRBJ2-5, with D tentatively TRBD2 (6 bases). The V end lost 1 base, the J end lost 1 base, and 22 bases lay between the germline ends. Germline CDR1 reads LGHNA; CDR2 reads YNFKEQ. The CDR3 length is 19 residues. Here the CDR3 reads CASSQVPDYPTSFQETQYF. The CDR3 nucleotides are TGTGCCAGCAGCCAAGTCCCGGACTACCCTACCTCGTTCCAAGAGACCCAGTACTTC.

The chain couples TRBV19 to TRBJ2-3, with 7 bases matching TRBD1. Losses at the gene ends were 1 base for V and 3 bases for J; bases not matched to a gene: 4. The germline gives CDR1 LNHDA, CDR2 SQIVND (reference sequence). CDR3 length: 15 residues. DNA for the CDR3: TGTGCCAGTAGTATAGGGGCAGGGGGTACAGATACGCAGTATTTT. Its protein product is CASSIGAGGTDTQYF.

The chain combines TRBV19 with TRBJ1-2; D gene uncertain. V shed 1 base and J shed 6 bases, with 12 bases lying between them. Germline V gene sequence: CDR1 LNHDA, CDR2 SQIVND (reference sequence). The CDR3 contains 14 residues. The CDR3 spells CASSIGGLRDGYTF. CDR3 coding DNA: TGTGCCAGTAGTATAGGAGGGTTAAGAGATGGCTACACCTTC.

This clone was observed a handful of times. The chain uses TRBV7-9 and TRBJ1-5; unclear D gene. Germline CDR1 is SEHNR and CDR2 is FQNEAQ (reference sequence). V lost 5 bases and J lost 4, with 6 bases in between. The CDR3 has 12 residues. The CDR3 is CASSRPNQPQHF. As DNA, the CDR3 is TGTGCCAGCAGCCGTCCTAATCAGCCCCAGCATTTT.

The J gene is TRBJ1-3, the V gene TRBV25-1; D not resolved. Trimming removed 7 bases at V and 7 bases at J, with 8 bases between. Germline V CDR1 and CDR2: MGHDK, SYGVNS. The CDR3 has 11 amino acids. The CDR3 DNA is TGTGCCAGCAATAGGCCGAACACCATATATTTT. This sequence encodes CASNRPNTIYF.

The rearrangement joins TRBV28 to TRBJ2-7, with TRBD2 matching 11 bases. The V gene's germline CDR1 is MDHEN and CDR2 SYDVKM. The CDR3 sequence is 19 residues long. V lost 2 bases, J lost 2 bases, and 14 bases stayed unmatched. CDR3 sequence reads: CASSLPSRLAGIWAYEQYF. CDR3 bases: TGTGCCAGCAGTTTACCCTCTCGACTAGCGGGGATTTGGGCCTACGAGCAGTACTTC.

This chain joins TRBV11-3 and TRBJ2-3; TRBD2 aligns across 10 bases. Germline loops: CDR1 SGHNT, CDR2 YENEEA. After removal of 4 bases from V and 1 base from J, the junction contained 2 bases not matched to a gene. The CDR3 has 15 residues. The CDR3 DNA reads as TGTGCCAGCAGCTCTGGACTAGCGGGCACAGATACGCAGTATTTT. It encodes CASSSGLAGTDTQYF.

This chain links TRBV5-1 with TRBJ2-5; D might be TRBD1 (6 bases). Trimming cost V 0 bases and J 3 bases, with 15 bases left between them. CDR1 is SGHRS and CDR2 is YFSETQ in the germline V gene. This CDR3 is built from 16 residues. CDR3 sequence (DNA): TGCGCCAGCAGCTTGGGAGGGGGAAACTCCAAAGAGACCCAGTACTTC. Residues: CASSLGGGNSKETQYF.

The chain employs TRBV7-2 and TRBJ1-4; D remains unclear. With 1 base removed from V and 5 bases from J, the gap between germline ends came to 11 bases. Germline V gene data show CDR1 as SGHTA and CDR2 as FQGNSA. This CDR3 comprises 15 residues. CDR3: CASSLVASLNEKLFF. CDR3 nucleotides: TGTGCCAGCAGCTTAGTGGCCAGCCTGAATGAAAAACTGTTTTTT.

The chain employs TRBV7-3 and TRBJ2-1, with D possibly matching TRBD1 (6 bases). V was shortened by 6 bases and J by 0 bases, with 12 bases between the two germline ends. Germline loops: CDR1 SGHTA, CDR2 FQGTGA. There are 15 residues in the CDR3. The CDR3 nucleotides are TGTGCCAGCAGGAAGCAGGGGATCTCCTACAATGAGCAGTTCTTC. It yields the protein CASRKQGISYNEQFF.

J is TRBJ2-7 and V is TRBV28; TRBD2 aligns across 16 bases. The V gene's germline CDR1 is MDHEN and CDR2 SYDVKM. The length of the CDR3 is 18 residues. Trimming removed 5 bases from V and 7 bases from J; junction bases left unmatched: 14. For the CDR3, the DNA is TGTGCCAGCAGTGCCCTTTGGGGGACTAGCGGGAGGGCGGGGGAGCAGTACTTC. Protein sequence: CASSALWGTSGRAGEQYF.

The chain's CDR3 is CASSLRTGNTEAFF. The CDR3 coding sequence is TGTGCCAGCAGCTTACGAACAGGCAACACTGAAGCTTTCTTT. The chain employs TRBV11-1 and TRBJ1-1, with a tentative D call TRBD1 (5 bases). The CDR3 extends over 14 amino acids. Germline lookup yields CDR1 SGHAT and CDR2 FQDESV (reference sequence). V was trimmed by 2 bases and J by 2 bases, leaving 9 bases between them.

The chain couples TRBV4-3 to TRBJ1-1; weak D call: TRBD1 (5 bases). The V and J ends lost 3 bases and 0 bases respectively, with 11 bases between them. The CDR3 runs 15 residues. CDR1 is LGHNA, CDR2 YSLEER, per germline. The CDR3 nucleotides are TGCGCCAGCAGCCAGGATGCGGGGGTGAACACTGAAGCTTTCTTT. Translating gives CASSQDAGVNTEAFF.

V and J are TRBV5-1 and TRBJ2-2; no firm D call. The CDR3 consists of 16 residues. Germline CDR1 is SGHRS and CDR2 is YFSETQ. V was cut by 0 bases and J by 5 bases, with 14 bases left in between. In DNA, the CDR3 is TGCGCCAGCAGCTTGGCCAACCTCACAGAGACCGGGGAGCTGTTTTTT. Protein sequence: CASSLANLTETGELFF.

CDR3 coding DNA: TGTGCCAGCAGCCGTGGACACCTTTCCTACGAGCAGTACTTC. Encoded protein: CASSRGHLSYEQYF. This rearrangement joins TRBV9 to TRBJ2-7, with D maybe TRBD1 (5 bases). The CDR3 consists of 14 residues. The V and J ends lost 4 bases and 1 base respectively, with 12 bases between them. Per the germline V gene, CDR1 is SGDLS and CDR2 is YYNGEE.

V gene TRBV27 combines with J gene TRBJ2-1; 7 nucleotides match TRBD2. The CDR3 covers 14 residues. The germline V gene encodes CDR1 MNHEY and CDR2 SMNVEV (reference sequence). V shed 4 bases and J 9 bases; nucleotides not matched to a gene: 9. CDR3 amino acids: CASSYGREWAEQFF. The CDR3 nucleotides read TGTGCCAGCAGTTACGGGCGGGAGTGGGCTGAGCAGTTCTTC.

This chain uses TRBV5-4 with TRBJ2-1; perhaps TRBD2 as D (5 bases). Germline V gene data show CDR1 as SGHNT and CDR2 as YYREEE (reference sequence). Trimming removed 0 bases at V and 9 bases at J, with 16 bases between. This CDR3 has 15 residues. CDR3: CASSLDPVTSREQFF. The CDR3 coding sequence is TGTGCCAGCAGCTTGGATCCTGTAACTAGTCGTGAGCAGTTCTTC.

This chain connects TRBV9 to TRBJ2-7; 7 bases agree with TRBD1. Losses at the gene ends were 1 base for V and 3 bases for J; bases not matched to a gene: 1. Germline CDR1 SGDLS, CDR2 YYNGEE. The length of the CDR3 is 13 residues. CDR3 loop: CASSVNRGYEQYF. CDR3 nucleotide sequence: TGTGCCAGCAGCGTAAACAGGGGCTACGAGCAGTACTTC. The variable domain in full, with the rest retrieved from reference TRBV9 and TRBJ2-7, is DSGVTQTPKHLITATGQRVTLRCSPRSGDLSVYWYQQSLDQGLQFLIQYYNGEERAKGNILERFSAQQFPDLHSELNLSSLELGDSALYFCASSVNRGYEQYFGPGTRLTVT.

This chain connects TRBV6-5 to TRBJ2-1; no reliable D call. Germline V gives CDR1 MNHEY, CDR2 SVGAGI. The CDR3 consists of 14 residues. Deletions cut 2 bases from V and 7 bases from J, with 12 bases between. The CDR3 region is CASSYQTLSNEQFF. The DNA for the CDR3 is TGTGCCAGCAGTTACCAGACCCTTAGTAATGAGCAGTTCTTC.

This rearrangement joins TRBV7-8 to TRBJ2-2; 8 bases match TRBD1. The CDR3 runs 15 residues. Germline V gene lookup returns CDR1 SGHVS and CDR2 FQNEAQ. The trim removed 4 bases at V and 4 bases at J, leaving 5 bases unmatched. This CDR3 reads CASSSGQVSTGELFF. The CDR3 region has the DNA TGTGCCAGCAGCTCGGGACAGGTCTCCACCGGGGAGCTGTTTTTT. The full variable domain, rest sourced from reference TRBV7-8 and TRBJ2-2, is GAGVSQSPRYKVAKRGQDVALRCDPISGHVSLFWYQQALGQGPEFLTYFQNEAQLDKSGLPSDRFFAERPEGSVSTLKIQRTQQEDSAVYLCASSSGQVSTGELFFGEGSRLTVL.

The chain uses TRBV28 and TRBJ2-7, with TRBD1 matching 8 bases. The CDR3 runs to 11 residues. CDR1 is MDHEN, CDR2 SYDVKM, per germline. The ends lost 4 bases at V and 12 bases at J; junction bases unmatched: 5. The CDR3 protein is CASSSRQGMYF. CDR3 DNA sequence: TGTGCCAGCAGTTCGAGACAGGGGATGTACTTC.

The chain recombines TRBV5-4 with TRBJ2-1; D uncertain. Deletions cut 0 bases from V and 0 bases from J, with 7 bases between. The CDR3 loop spans 15 amino acids. The germline V gene encodes CDR1 SGHNT and CDR2 YYREEE (reference sequence). CDR3 loop: CASSLVQDSYNEQFF. CDR3 in DNA: TGTGCCAGCAGCTTGGTTCAGGACTCCTACAATGAGCAGTTCTTC.

The chain couples TRBV4-2 to TRBJ2-1, with 11 bases fitting TRBD2. The V segment lost 3 bases and the J segment 4 bases; nucleotides outside the gene matches: 8. The CDR3 sequence is 17 residues long. Germline CDR1 is LGHNA and CDR2 is YNFKEQ. The CDR3 bases are TGTGCCAGCAGCCATCGACTAGCGGGGCTCGCTTACAATGAGCAGTTCTTC. It translates to CASSHRLAGLAYNEQFF.

The V and J genes are TRBV28 and TRBJ2-2; 10 bases agree with TRBD1. Trimming removed 6 bases from V and 1 base from J; junction bases left unmatched: 11. Germline V CDR1 and CDR2: MDHEN, SYDVKM. The CDR3 spans 18 residues. CDR3 residues: CASRLGTGVQRNTGELFF. The CDR3 DNA reads TGTGCCAGCAGACTCGGGACAGGGGTCCAACGGAACACCGGGGAGCTGTTTTTT.